The clone carrying this T cell receptor beta chain was observed a handful of times. As yet, its antigen is unknown. A read error is possible here, since a much larger clone lies one base away. A modified ARM-PCR protocol with three rounds of nested PCR amplified TCRbeta. TCRdb passed the multiplex PCR reads through MiXCR, listing each CDR3 protein once. The table has some 90,000 distinct CDR3 sequences, around 59% seen once. The data were obtained in a study of tumor and adjacent non-tumor tissue in lung cancer. Whole-study context: On average, productive TCRbeta reads reached some 4.4 million per sample.

RNA was extracted from bulk tissue without any cell sorting. Overall study findings and caveats: Normal lung showed higher cumulative top 100 clone frequency than tumor.

Trimming stripped 8 bases from V and 5 bases from J, with 13 bases between. This CDR3 comprises 12 residues. Germline CDR1 is SQVTM and CDR2 is ANQGSEA. The sequence was obtained from a man between 65 and 85 years old with non-small cell lung cancer. The material sequenced was lung tumor tissue. V is TRBV29-1 and J is TRBJ1-5, with a weak D call TRBD1 (6 bases). The CDR3 is CSIKSGDQPQHF. CDR3 bases: TGCAGCATTAAATCAGGGGATCAGCCCCAGCATTTT.